This T cell receptor beta chain was obtained from a study of T cell responses to AZD1222 COVID-19 vaccine. Notes on the study in general: Only a handful of AZD1222 recipients were seropositive at baseline. Possibly, clonal diversity was underestimated; donors were largely white British and included more females. Sampling captured repertoires only after the peak T cell response. Unmutated regions of variants are reportedly targeted by nearly half of spike-specific TCRs.

This CDR3 contains 15 residues. Trimming took 5 bases from V and 5 from J, leaving 16 bases between them. CDR1 is SGHTA, CDR2 FQGTGA, per germline. Points on this clone: The antigen is unknown.

The repertoire was sequenced with immunoSEQ multiplex PCR; TCRdb's copy has only in-frame clones and lacks some. The sample has 130,000 to 150,000 clones; approximately 85% are singletons. This receptor was identified in an adult in good health. Sequenced here: peripheral blood, sampled on day 0 of MenACWY control vaccination. The chain is built from TRBV7-3 and TRBJ2-1; weak D call: TRBD1 (7 bases). The CDR3 is CASSPGGSGNNEQFF. DNA of the CDR3: TGTGCCAGCAGCCCAGGGGGGAGTGGGAACAATGAGCAGTTCTTC.